Reported below is one T cell receptor (beta chain). What it recognizes is unknown. This record belongs to a study of cytomegalovirus exposure and HLA in healthy donors. Study-wide results and caveats: Later genetic work tied a missense DCLRE1C variant to beta-chain V and J trimming. Among TCR sequences, most were rare, though some public TCRs appeared in many donors.

PCR involved 60 Vbeta and 13 Jbeta primers. How the authors handled the data: In a later analysis, some 10 million of 75 million to 85 million unique beta chains occurred in at least two donors. TCRdb's table, derived via immunoSEQ multiplex PCR, lists solely in-frame clones and lacks some. The V and J calls and clone size are taken from that table; D and trimming were inferred from the DNA. The profile shows 120,000 or so clones, around three quarters of them singletons. V lost 7 bases to trimming and J lost 4 bases; unmatched junction nucleotides: 5. The CDR3 sequence is 14 residues long. The V gene's germline CDR1 is SGDLS and CDR2 YYNGEE.

The receptor was derived from a female donor in good health and CMV-seronegative. This chain connects TRBV9 to TRBJ2-5; 12 bases are a match to TRBD2. The sample was PBMCs. CDR3 sequence reads: CASGLGLAGETQYF. The CDR3 nucleotides are TGTGCCAGCGGTTTGGGACTAGCGGGAGAGACCCAGTACTTC.